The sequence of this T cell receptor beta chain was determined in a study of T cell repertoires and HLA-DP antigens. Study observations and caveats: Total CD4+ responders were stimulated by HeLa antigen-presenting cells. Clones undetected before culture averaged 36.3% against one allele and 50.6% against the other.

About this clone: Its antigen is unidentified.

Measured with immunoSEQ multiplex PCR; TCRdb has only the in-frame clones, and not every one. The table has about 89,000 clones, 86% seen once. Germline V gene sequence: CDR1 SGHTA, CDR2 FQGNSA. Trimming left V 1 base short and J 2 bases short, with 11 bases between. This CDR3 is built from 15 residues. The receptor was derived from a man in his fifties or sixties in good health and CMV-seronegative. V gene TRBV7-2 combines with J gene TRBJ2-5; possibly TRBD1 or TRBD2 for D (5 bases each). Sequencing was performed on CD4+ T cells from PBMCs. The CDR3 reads CASSLVAWGQETQYF. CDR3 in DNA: TGTGCCAGCAGCTTAGTTGCTTGGGGGCAAGAGACCCAGTACTTC.